The clone carrying this T cell receptor beta chain was seen ten or more times. Antigen: not known. This sample was taken from a study of blood T cells in healthy people across ages. Regarding the study as a whole: Across the age range, TCR beta diversity per million T cells fell in a roughly linear way. Naive CD4+ cells and diversity were both higher in long-lived donors than in aged donors.

It was with a sample-barcoded 5' primer and a J-beta primer mix that a second PCR of roughly 7 to 12 cycles was run. Sequencing recovered at least 3 million CDR3-containing paired-end reads from each sample. TCRdb used MiXCR to reprocess the 5' RACE reads, holding one entry per CDR3 protein. This repertoire shows roughly 900,000 distinct CDR3 sequences, 29% found once; its top ten account for roughly 17%. V was clipped by 0 bases and J by 5 bases, with 5 bases between them. From germline, CDR1 is SGHRS and CDR2 YFSETQ. The CDR3 contains 13 residues. Every donor provided around 9.3 milliliters of peripheral blood.

The gene calls are TRBV5-1 and TRBJ2-2; no clear D gene. The specimen sequenced was blood. The clonotype was recovered from a woman of 80 years or more in good health. The DNA for the CDR3 is TGCGCCAGCAGCTTGGTGGGGACCGGGGAGCTGTTTTTT. Its translation: CASSLVGTGELFF.